A selection of T cell receptor beta chains follows, all from one sample in a study of identical twins. TCRdb used MiXCR to reprocess the 5' RACE reads, holding one entry per CDR3 protein. The top ten hold under 2% of the sample, which has approximately 670,000 distinct CDR3 sequences, approximately 6.1% seen once. Sequencing was carried out using naive T cells sorted from blood. These receptors all stem from a man in his late teens or twenties in good health. CDR3s include the opening cysteine and the closing phenylalanine or tryptophan. Fields, in order: V gene, D gene, clone size, J gene, CDR3 protein, CDR3 DNA. The D gene is left open where the match is weak. The size of a clone is reported for some rows only, either as once, few or many, or as a class for expanded clones.

>TRBV18|NA|NA|TRBJ1-2
CASSPAPDLWGYTF
TGTGCCAGCTCACCAGCCCCGGATTTGTGGGGCTACACCTTC
>TRBV12-3/TRBV12-4|NA|many|TRBJ2-5
CASRQGTQETQYF
TGTGCCAGCAGACAGGGTACTCAAGAGACCCAGTACTTC
>TRBV12-3/TRBV12-4|TRBD1|many|TRBJ1-1
CASTWGTGGAGTEAFF
TGTGCCAGCACCTGGGGGACAGGGGGCGCGGGGACTGAAGCTTTCTTT
>TRBV27|NA|NA|TRBJ2-5
CAERGGKRQETQYF
TGTGCCGAGAGAGGTGGGAAAAGACAAGAGACCCAGTACTTC
>TRBV5-1|NA|NA|TRBJ2-3
CASSLSGYTDTQYF
TGCGCCAGCAGCTTGAGTGGGTACACAGATACGCAGTATTTT
>TRBV29-1|NA|many|TRBJ1-2
CSAGGVSYGYTF
TGCAGCGCCGGGGGAGTAAGCTATGGCTACACCTTC
>TRBV7-2|TRBD2|few|TRBJ2-7
CASSRRLAGGQQYF
TGTGCCAGCAGCCGCCGACTAGCGGGAGGCCAGCAGTACTTC
>TRBV29-1|TRBD2|many|TRBJ2-7
CSVRPTSGNYYEQYF
TGCAGCGTTCGACCTACTAGCGGGAATTACTACGAGCAGTACTTC
>TRBV12-3/TRBV12-4|NA|NA|TRBJ2-3
CASRLEDTQYF
TGTGCCAGCAGACTAGAAGATACGCAGTATTTT
>TRBV27|NA|many|TRBJ2-1
CASRDLSSSYNEQFF
TGTGCCAGCCGGGACTTATCAAGCTCCTACAATGAGCAGTTCTTC
>TRBV27|TRBD2|many|TRBJ2-1
CASRELITGTILNEQFF
TGTGCCAGCAGAGAACTAATCACCGGGACTATCCTCAATGAGCAGTTCTTC
>TRBV6-1|NA|many|TRBJ2-1
CASREPVVNEQFF
TGTGCCAGCAGAGAACCTGTTGTTAATGAGCAGTTCTTC
>TRBV5-1|NA|few|TRBJ2-1
CASSLGSVTVNEQFF
TGCGCCAGCAGCTTGGGGTCGGTGACAGTGAATGAGCAGTTCTTC
>TRBV5-1|TRBD1|many|TRBJ2-6
CASSLGTGAGANVLTF
TGCGCCAGCAGCTTGGGGACAGGTGCTGGGGCCAACGTCCTGACTTTC
>TRBV2|NA|NA|TRBJ2-2
CASMWRLGTGELFF
TGTGCCAGCATGTGGCGGCTGGGGACCGGGGAGCTGTTTTTT
>TRBV20-1|TRBD1|many|TRBJ1-5
CSAERSGTGTGPQHF
TGCAGTGCTGAAAGGTCCGGGACAGGGACGGGCCCCCAGCATTTT
>TRBV7-9|TRBD2|many|TRBJ2-5
CASSLAQAGGGETQYF
TGTGCCAGCAGCTTAGCGCAAGCGGGAGGGGGAGAGACCCAGTACTTC
>TRBV20-1|NA|NA|TRBJ2-4
CSAGVAGAKNIQYF
TGCAGTGCCGGGGTGGCGGGAGCCAAAAACATTCAGTACTTC
>TRBV5-1|TRBD1|many|TRBJ2-7
CASSLGRTGFHEQYF
TGCGCCAGCAGCTTGGGCCGGACAGGGTTCCACGAGCAGTACTTC
>TRBV20-1|NA|many|TRBJ2-1
CSARRPRNEQFF
TGCAGTGCTAGACGCCCCCGGAATGAGCAGTTCTTC
>TRBV12-3/TRBV12-4|NA|many|TRBJ2-4
CASSHTGKRLFAKNIQYF
TGTGCCAGCAGTCACACGGGGAAACGATTGTTTGCCAAAAACATTCAGTACTTC
>TRBV11-2|TRBD2|NA|TRBJ2-7
CASSLVGLAGGLYTYEQYF
TGTGCCAGCAGCTTAGTGGGACTAGCGGGAGGGCTTTATACCTACGAGCAGTACTTC
>TRBV7-8|NA|few|TRBJ2-1
CASSRGHSDEQFF
TGTGCCAGCAGCAGGGGACATTCGGATGAGCAGTTCTTC
>TRBV18|NA|NA|TRBJ1-4
CASASGTGNEKLFF
TGTGCCAGCGCCTCCGGGACGGGGAATGAAAAACTGTTTTTT
>TRBV5-4|NA|few|TRBJ2-3
CASSLGGPPPTDTQYF
TGTGCCAGCAGCTTGGGGGGTCCCCCCCCCACAGATACGCAGTATTTT
>TRBV12-3/TRBV12-4|NA|NA|TRBJ2-2
CASSLLRGGGELFF
TGTGCCAGCAGCCTCCTAAGAGGTGGCGGGGAGCTGTTTTTT
>TRBV19|TRBD2|few|TRBJ2-2
CASSKLAGASGELFF
TGTGCCAGTAGTAAACTAGCGGGAGCATCCGGGGAGCTGTTTTTT
>TRBV28|NA|few|TRBJ1-5
CASRETYSNQPQHF
TGTGCCAGCAGGGAAACTTATAGCAATCAGCCCCAGCATTTT
>TRBV18|NA|NA|TRBJ2-7
CASSGAGHSYEQYF
TGTGCCAGCTCAGGGGCAGGGCACTCCTACGAGCAGTACTTC
>TRBV5-1|NA|few|TRBJ1-1
CASSRDGINTEAFF
TGCGCCAGCAGTCGTGACGGGATTAACACTGAAGCTTTCTTT
>TRBV11-1|TRBD1|few|TRBJ1-1
CASSTGQGAWAFF
TGTGCCAGCAGTACCGGACAGGGGGCCTGGGCTTTCTTT
>TRBV20-1|TRBD2|many|TRBJ2-5
CSAILAGSTQYF
TGCAGTGCAATACTAGCGGGGAGTACCCAGTACTTC
>TRBV18|NA|NA|TRBJ2-4
CASSPEVTLAKNIQYF
TGTGCCAGCTCACCCGAGGTGACTCTAGCCAAAAACATTCAGTACTTC
>TRBV5-1|TRBD2|many|TRBJ2-7
CASSLGLAGGQYEQYF
TGCGCCAGCAGCTTGGGACTAGCGGGAGGTCAGTACGAGCAGTACTTC
>TRBV7-8|NA|NA|TRBJ2-3
CASSPLWASGSTDTQCF
NA
>TRBV19|NA|NA|TRBJ1-5
CASSIADRGNQPQHF
TGTGCCAGTAGTATCGCGGACAGAGGCAATCAGCCCCAGCATTTT
>TRBV7-9|NA|few|TRBJ1-4
CASSLLGQINEKLFF
TGTGCCAGCAGCTTACTGGGACAAATAAATGAAAAACTGTTTTTT
>TRBV20-1|TRBD1|many|TRBJ1-5
CSANRDGTGAYSNQPQHF
TGCAGTGCCAATCGCGACGGGACAGGGGCATATAGCAATCAGCCCCAGCATTTT
>TRBV29-1|NA|few|TRBJ1-5
CSVGTGAVGNQPQHF
TGCAGCGTGGGTACCGGGGCAGTGGGCAATCAGCCCCAGCATTTT
>TRBV6-5|NA|many|TRBJ1-1
CASSSPGVANTEAFF
TGTGCCAGCAGTTCCCCGGGGGTGGCGAACACTGAAGCTTTCTTT
>TRBV7-3|NA|few|TRBJ2-5
CASSLRALETQYF
TGTGCCAGCAGCTTACGCGCCTTGGAGACCCAGTACTTC
>TRBV20-1|TRBD2|many|TRBJ2-1
CSARDMGGLAGVSNYNEQFF
TGCAGTGCTAGAGATATGGGGGGACTAGCGGGAGTTTCCAACTACAATGAGCAGTTCTTC
>TRBV2|NA|NA|TRBJ2-1
CASSELGEQFF
TGTGCCAGCAGCGAGTTGGGTGAGCAGTTCTTC
>TRBV7-9|NA|NA|TRBJ2-5
CASSSAVETQYF
TGTGCCAGCAGCTCGGCTGTGGAGACCCAGTACTTC
>TRBV20-1|TRBD1|many|TRBJ2-1
CSATRQGRNEQFF
TGCAGTGCCACAAGACAGGGTCGGAATGAGCAGTTCTTC
>TRBV5-5|NA|many|TRBJ2-3
CASRNGPDTQYF
TGTGCCAGCAGGAACGGACCAGATACGCAGTATTTT
>TRBV25-1|TRBD2|NA|TRBJ2-5
CASSEYLAGRVGETQYF
TGTGCCAGCAGTGAATATTTAGCGGGAAGGGTGGGAGAGACCCAGTACTTC
>TRBV5-1|NA|NA|TRBJ2-2
CASSFSGTKVAKTGELFF
TGCGCCAGCAGCTTCTCCGGGACAAAAGTCGCAAAGACCGGGGAGCTGTTTTTT
>TRBV5-1|TRBD2|many|TRBJ2-5
CASSPGLAGVETQYF
TGCGCCAGCAGCCCCGGACTAGCGGGAGTAGAGACCCAGTACTTC
>TRBV5-6|NA|NA|TRBJ2-2
CASSPEIAPNTGELFF
TGTGCCAGCAGCCCGGAAATAGCGCCGAACACCGGGGAGCTGTTTTTT